One sample yielded the 17 T cell receptor beta chains listed below, sequenced in a study of T cell changes during pregnancy in multiple sclerosis. Here immunoSEQ multiplex PCR was the method, and the copy in TCRdb shows in-frame clones only, minus some. The sample contains roughly 85,000 clones, roughly 92% of which appear only once. Sequencing was performed on peripheral blood, taken in the first trimester of pregnancy. Receptors were obtained from a female donor with multiple sclerosis, enrolled in a pregnancy study.

This clone occurred once. The V and J genes are TRBV19 and TRBJ1-2; the match to TRBD1 covers 8 bases. Germline CDR1 reads LNHDA; CDR2 reads SQIVND (reference sequence). J was trimmed by 5 bases and V by 6 bases; bases with no gene match: 11. The CDR3 length is 15 residues. CDR3 protein: CASRDLDRGGYGYTF. CDR3 DNA sequence: TGTGCCAGTAGAGACCTCGACAGGGGCGGATATGGCTACACCTTC.

This sequence joins TRBV10-3 and TRBJ2-3, with TRBD2 matching 7 bases. Germline CDR1 and CDR2: ENHRY and SYGVKD. With V trimmed by 8 bases and J by 6 bases, 5 bases remained unmatched. The CDR3 runs 12 residues. This CDR3 reads CAIAKGGDTQYF. The CDR3 DNA is TGTGCCATCGCGAAGGGAGGGGATACGCAGTATTTT.

The chain is built from TRBV9 and TRBJ2-2, with 7 bases matching TRBD1. From germline, CDR1 is SGDLS and CDR2 YYNGEE. This CDR3 has 15 residues. V lost 4 bases to trimming and J lost 0 bases; unmatched junction nucleotides: 3. The chain's CDR3 is CASSLTGTNTGELFF. The CDR3 bases are TGTGCCAGCAGCCTGACAGGGACGAACACCGGGGAGCTGTTTTTT.

The gene calls are TRBV9 and TRBJ1-6, with TRBD1 matching 11 bases. The length of the CDR3 is 17 residues. The V and J ends lost 2 bases and 7 bases, in that order; junction bases with no gene match: 8. Germline V gene lookup returns CDR1 SGDLS and CDR2 YYNGEE. CDR3 sequence (DNA): TGTGCCAGCAGCGTCAAAGGACAGGGGGCAGGGAATTCACCCCTCCACTTT. This encodes CASSVKGQGAGNSPLHF. The complete variable domain, with remaining parts taken from reference TRBV9 and TRBJ1-6, reads DSGVTQTPKHLITATGQRVTLRCSPRSGDLSVYWYQQSLDQGLQFLIQYYNGEERAKGNILERFSAQQFPDLHSELNLSSLELGDSALYFCASSVKGQGAGNSPLHFGNGTRLTVT.

The CDR3 nucleotides are TGTGCCAGCAGCCTCTGGGGGGGGGATGGATCATGGTACTTC. Translated, it gives CASSLWGGDGSWYF. J is TRBJ2-5 and V is TRBV27, with TRBD2 identical over 7 bases. CDR3 size: 14 residues. The germline V gene has CDR1 MNHEY and CDR2 SMNVEV (reference sequence). V gave up 6 bases and J gave up 13 bases; unmatched junction bases: 17.

The CDR3 coding sequence is TGTGCCAGCAGACCGGGAGACGGGAATACGCAGTATTTT. It yields the protein CASRPGDGNTQYF. The J gene is TRBJ2-3, the V gene TRBV6-5; weak D call: TRBD2 (6 bases). The CDR3 contains 13 residues. V lost 6 bases and J 7 bases, leaving 14 bases between the germline ends. The V gene's germline CDR1 is MNHEY and CDR2 SVGAGI.

The chain couples TRBV9 to TRBJ2-2; 7 bases agree with TRBD1. Per germline, CDR1 SGDLS and CDR2 YYNGEE. V shed 3 bases, J shed 3 bases, and the junction held 8 bases outside the gene matches. The CDR3 has 16 residues. The CDR3 sequence is CASSALLTGHTGELFF. The DNA for the CDR3 is TGTGCCAGCAGCGCGCTCTTGACAGGGCACACCGGGGAGCTGTTTTTT. Together with reference TRBV9 and TRBJ2-2, the CDR3 gives the full variable domain: DSGVTQTPKHLITATGQRVTLRCSPRSGDLSVYWYQQSLDQGLQFLIQYYNGEERAKGNILERFSAQQFPDLHSELNLSSLELGDSALYFCASSALLTGHTGELFFGEGSRLTVL.

The rearrangement joins TRBV13 to TRBJ1-6, with unresolved D. The V and J ends lost 6 bases and 5 bases respectively, with 5 bases between them. CDR1 is PRHDT, CDR2 FYEKMQ, per germline (reference sequence). The CDR3 is 12 residues long. CDR3 residues: CASRTDNSPLHF. CDR3 DNA: TGTGCCAGCAGAACAGATAATTCACCCCTCCACTTT.

This clone came up a few times. This chain joins TRBV19 and TRBJ2-2, with 8 bases matching TRBD2. Germline V gene lookup returns CDR1 LNHDA and CDR2 SQIVND (reference sequence). The CDR3 covers 15 residues. V shed 1 base, J shed 4 bases, and the junction held 2 bases outside the gene matches. CDR3 protein: CASSIAGGITGELFF. The CDR3 DNA reads as TGTGCCAGTAGTATAGCGGGGGGGATCACCGGGGAGCTGTTTTTT.

This clone has just one count. The V and J genes are TRBV27 and TRBJ1-1; possible D gene TRBD1, 5 bases. Germline assignment: CDR1 MNHEY and CDR2 SMNVEV (reference sequence). There are 14 residues in the CDR3. Trimming removed 2 bases from V and 0 bases from J, with 7 bases in between. The CDR3 bases are TGTGCCAGCAGTTTACAGGGCTTGAACACTGAAGCTTTCTTT. Translated, it gives CASSLQGLNTEAFF.

The chain couples TRBV7-9 to TRBJ1-3; 7 bases are shared with TRBD1. CDR1 is SEHNR, CDR2 FQNEAQ, per germline (reference sequence). V lost 0 bases and J lost 4; bases outside the gene matches: 6. The CDR3 length is 16 residues. The CDR3 DNA sequence: TGTGCCAGCAGCTTAGCTTTACAGGGGACGGGAAACACCATATATTTT. Its translation is CASSLALQGTGNTIYF. Supplemented by reference TRBV7-9 and TRBJ1-3, the full variable domain reads DTGVSQNPRHKITKRGQNVTFRCDPISEHNRLYWYRQTLGQGPEFLTYFQNEAQLEKSRLLSDRFSAERPKGSFSTLEIQRTEQGDSAMYLCASSLALQGTGNTIYFGEGSWLTVV.

The rearrangement links TRBV2 to TRBJ1-5; D might be TRBD1 (6 bases). The CDR3 runs to 11 residues. CDR1 and CDR2 (germline): SNHLY, FYNNEI. V shed 6 bases and J shed 14 bases, with 14 bases lying between them. CDR3 protein: CASSTGGLEHF. The CDR3 DNA sequence: TGTGCCAGCAGCACCGGGGGGCTAGAGCATTTT.

The chain has TRBV9 and TRBJ1-2; TRBD1 is a possible D gene (6 bases). Germline CDR1 reads SGDLS; CDR2 reads YYNGEE. This CDR3 is 15 amino acids long. Trimming took 4 bases from V and 2 from J, leaving 15 bases between them. DNA for the CDR3: TGTGCCAGCAGCCCCCACAGGGACACAAACTATGGCTACACCTTC. Its translation is CASSPHRDTNYGYTF.

The rearrangement uses TRBV14 and TRBJ1-1; tentative D call: TRBD1 (6 bases). The CDR3 has 16 amino acids. V was cut by 5 bases and J by 1 base, with 17 bases left in between. Germline V gene sequence: CDR1 SGHDN, CDR2 FVKESK. The CDR3: CASSNRRGATNTEAFF. The CDR3 DNA sequence: TGTGCCAGCAGCAACCGCCGGGGGGCCACGAACACTGAAGCTTTCTTT.

This clone was observed a few times. The chain combines TRBV7-9 with TRBJ1-5, with D uncertain. Deletions cut 5 bases from V and 6 bases from J, with 8 bases between. The CDR3 spans 12 residues. CDR1 SEHNR and CDR2 FQNEAQ come from the germline V gene (reference sequence). For the CDR3, the DNA is TGTGCCAGCAGCACCACGGGTCAGCCCCAGCATTTT. Its protein product is CASSTTGQPQHF.

The gene calls are TRBV9 and TRBJ2-3; TRBD2 matches 11 bases. Trimming removed 4 bases from V and 4 bases from J; junction bases left unmatched: 14. The CDR3 sequence is 18 residues long. The germline V gene encodes CDR1 SGDLS and CDR2 YYNGEE. The CDR3 loop is CASSTRQQLAGGPDTQYF. The CDR3 DNA sequence: TGTGCCAGCAGCACCCGACAGCAGCTAGCGGGAGGCCCAGATACGCAGTATTTT. The whole variable domain, filled in from reference TRBV9 and TRBJ2-3, reads DSGVTQTPKHLITATGQRVTLRCSPRSGDLSVYWYQQSLDQGLQFLIQYYNGEERAKGNILERFSAQQFPDLHSELNLSSLELGDSALYFCASSTRQQLAGGPDTQYFGPGTRLTVL.

The chain carries TRBV10-2 and TRBJ2-1; D gene uncertain. Germline-derived CDR1 and CDR2 are WSHSY and SAAADI. V lost 5 bases and J lost 4, with 9 bases in between. This CDR3 spans 13 amino acids. CDR3 nucleotide sequence: TGCGCCAGCAGTATAAGGCGGTACAATGAGCAGTTCTTC. It specifies CASSIRRYNEQFF.